The rows below give T cell receptor beta chains drawn from one sample of a study of cytomegalovirus exposure and HLA in healthy donors. Clones were sequenced by immunoSEQ multiplex PCR, and TCRdb holds only the in-frame ones, with some missing. The data contain tens of thousands of clones, 81% of them singletons. What was sequenced was PBMCs. These receptors originate from a girl aged 2 to 9 in good health and CMV-seropositive. CDR3s include the opening cysteine and the closing phenylalanine or tryptophan. D genes are given only for firm matches. Clone size is not always given. Where it is, it says once, few, many or a class for expanded clones.

TRBJ1-1 . few 13 TRBV5-6 CASRTTGPTEAFF TGTGCCAGCAGAACGACAGGCCCCACTGAAGCTTTCTTT
TRBJ2-7 TRBD1 few 13 TRBV10-3 CAIGGQRSYEQYF TGTGCCATTGGGGGACAGCGGTCCTACGAGCAGTACTTC
TRBJ1-1 . . 17 TRBV5-8 CASSLMGLASGSTEAFF TGTGCCAGCAGCTTGATGGGCTTGGCATCAGGGTCCACTGAAGCTTTCTTT
TRBJ1-3 . . 14 TRBV6-5 CASNPTGHPNTIYF TGTGCCAGCAATCCCACAGGGCACCCGAACACCATATATTTT
TRBJ1-5 TRBD1 . 15 TRBV7-3 CASSSPDREGQPQHF TGTGCCAGCAGCTCGCCGGACAGGGAGGGCCAGCCCCAGCATTTT
TRBJ1-1 . . 14 TRBV10-3 CAISERQPNTEAFF TGTGCCATCAGTGAGAGACAGCCAAACACTGAAGCTTTCTTT
TRBJ2-7 TRBD1 once 14 TRBV6-5 CASSYDWTGYEQYF TGTGCCAGCAGTTACGACTGGACAGGCTACGAGCAGTACTTC
TRBJ2-7 TRBD2 . 14 TRBV14 CASSSIREGYEQYF TGTGCCAGCAGCTCTATCCGGGAGGGTTACGAGCAGTACTTC
TRBJ2-1 TRBD2 few 12 TRBV6-5 CASRRLANEQFF TGTGCCAGCAGGAGACTAGCCAATGAGCAGTTCTTC
TRBJ2-7 TRBD1 . 14 TRBV15 CATSRHDRVYEQYF TGTGCCACCAGCAGACACGACAGGGTGTACGAGCAGTACTTC
TRBJ1-2 . . 16 TRBV4-2 CASSQSAGGANYGYTF TGTGCCAGCAGCCAGTCGGCGGGGGGAGCTAACTATGGCTACACCTTC
TRBJ2-3 . . 17 TRBV25-1 CASSEINVRSSTDTQYF TGTGCCAGCAGTGAAATTAACGTGCGGTCTAGCACAGATACGCAGTATTTT
TRBJ2-1 . . 14 TRBV4-3 CASSQYGGNNEQFF TGCGCCAGCAGCCAATACGGAGGGAACAATGAGCAGTTCTTC
TRBJ1-3 TRBD1 . 14 TRBV5-1 CASSAGQGSNTIYF TGCGCCAGCAGCGCGGGACAGGGTAGCAACACCATATATTTT
TRBJ2-1 . . 15 TRBV6-5 CASSYSSSPYNEQFF TGTGCCAGCAGTTACTCGAGTTCCCCTTACAATGAGCAGTTCTTC
TRBJ1-1 . . 13 TRBV19 CASSSQGNTEAFF TGTGCCAGTAGTTCCCAGGGGAACACTGAAGCTTTCTTT
TRBJ1-2 TRBD1 . 15 TRBV30 CAWEATTGVPYGYTF TGTGCCTGGGAGGCGACGACAGGGGTGCCCTATGGCTACACCTTC
TRBJ2-1 TRBD1 . 17 TRBV7-8 CASSYRPGTGVDYEQFF TGTGCCAGCAGCTACAGACCTGGGACAGGGGTGGACTATGAGCAGTTCTTC
TRBJ2-2 . . 14 TRBV29-1 CSGTGLTNTGELFF TGCAGCGGCACGGGACTTACGAACACCGGGGAGCTGTTTTTT
TRBJ1-3 . few 14 TRBV28 CASSLRGSGNTIYF TGTGCCAGCAGTTTACGGGGCTCTGGAAACACCATATATTTT
TRBJ2-7 TRBD2 . 14 TRBV9 CASSVGSGGYEQYF TGTGCCAGCAGCGTGGGTAGCGGGGGATACGAGCAGTACTTC
TRBJ2-7 . few 14 TRBV6-5 CASSYKQGSYEQYF TGTGCCAGCAGTTATAAACAGGGTTCCTACGAGCAGTACTTC
TRBJ2-4 . . 16 TRBV4-1 CASSQDPPSAGGIQYF TGCGCCAGCAGCCAAGATCCTCCGTCCGCTGGGGGGATTCAGTACTTC
TRBJ2-1 . . 17 TRBV27 CASSSSISSGFYNEQFF TGTGCCAGCAGTTCCTCCATCAGCTCGGGATTTTACAATGAGCAGTTCTTC
TRBJ1-4 TRBD1 . 14 TRBV5-1 CASSLEQGSEKLFF TGCGCCAGCAGCTTGGAACAGGGGAGTGAAAAACTGTTTTTT
TRBJ2-1 . . 15 TRBV5-1 CASSLSRSSYNEQFF TGCGCCAGCAGCTTGTCGAGGTCCTCCTACAATGAGCAGTTCTTC
TRBJ1-3 . . 17 TRBV28 CASQETFGLNSGNTIYF TGTGCCAGCCAAGAAACGTTCGGACTTAACTCTGGAAACACCATATATTTT
TRBJ2-7 TRBD2 . 17 TRBV28 CASSLLSLGGSRDEQYF TGTGCCAGCAGTTTATTAAGCTTAGGCGGGAGTCGGGACGAGCAGTACTTC
TRBJ2-1 . . 14 TRBV5-1 CASSPDSNYNEQFF TGCGCCAGCAGCCCGGACTCAAACTACAATGAGCAGTTCTTC
TRBJ2-5 . . 16 TRBV28 CASSLSWSRGQETQYF TGTGCCAGCAGTTTAAGTTGGTCCCGGGGCCAAGAGACCCAGTACTTC
TRBJ1-5 . . 15 TRBV19 CASSIGGRGYQPQHF TGTGCCAGTAGTATCGGGGGACGGGGATATCAGCCCCAGCATTTT
TRBJ1-1 . few 14 TRBV5-4 CASSPPGGNTEAFF TGTGCCAGCAGCCCCCCCGGGGGGAACACTGAAGCTTTCTTT
TRBJ2-1 . . 11 TRBV19 CASSGLSEQFF TGTGCCAGTAGTGGACTAAGTGAGCAGTTCTTC
TRBJ2-3 . . 15 TRBV5-8 CASSLAVTSTDTQYF TGTGCCAGCAGCTTGGCGGTGACTAGCACAGATACGCAGTATTTT
TRBJ1-4 . . 16 TRBV14 CASSPFPLKPGEKLFF TGTGCCAGCAGCCCATTCCCACTGAAGCCGGGTGAAAAACTGTTTTTT
TRBJ2-7 TRBD2 once 13 TRBV5-6 CASSLVWGGEQYF TGTGCCAGCAGCTTGGTTTGGGGGGGCGAGCAGTACTTC
TRBJ2-5 . . 14 TRBV5-4 CASSPDNLQETQYF TGTGCCAGCAGTCCGGACAATCTACAAGAGACCCAGTACTTC
TRBJ1-2 TRBD1 . 14 TRBV6-5 CASSYLTDRVRYTF TGTGCCAGCAGTTACCTAACGGACAGGGTCCGCTACACCTTC
TRBJ1-3 . . 13 TRBV18 CASSPFGGNTIYF TGTGCCAGCTCACCGTTTGGCGGAAACACCATATATTTT
TRBJ2-5 . . 13 TRBV18 CASSPSGVETQYF TGTGCCAGCTCACCATCCGGGGTTGAGACCCAGTACTTC
TRBJ2-7 . . 14 TRBV29-1 CSVEGTEGPYEQYF TGCAGCGTTGAAGGAACGGAGGGGCCCTACGAGCAGTACTTC
TRBJ2-7 TRBD2 . 15 TRBV2 CASSERASGRYEQYF TGTGCCAGCAGTGAAAGGGCTAGCGGGAGATACGAGCAGTACTTC
TRBJ1-1 . . 14 TRBV5-4 CASSLFGRDTEAFF TGTGCCAGCAGCTTGTTCGGCAGGGACACTGAAGCTTTCTTT
TRBJ1-2 . . 12 TRBV28 CASRMYRDGYTF TGTGCCAGCAGGATGTACAGGGACGGCTACACCTTC
TRBJ2-2 TRBD2 . 15 TRBV5-1 CASSLTSGDTGELFF TGCGCCAGCAGCTTGACTAGCGGTGACACCGGGGAGCTGTTTTTT
TRBJ1-5 . few 15 TRBV6-1 CASSERVLPNQPQHF TGTGCCAGCAGTGAACGGGTCCTACCCAATCAGCCCCAGCATTTT
TRBJ1-1 . . 10 TRBV20-1 CSAGGGKAFF TGCAGTGCTGGGGGGGGGAAAGCTTTCTTT
TRBJ2-2 . few 13 TRBV25-1 CASSSRENGELFF TGTGCCAGCAGTAGCAGGGAAAACGGGGAGCTGTTTTTT
TRBJ2-5 . . 14 TRBV27 CASSLGTAGETQYF TGTGCCAGCAGTTTAGGCACGGCCGGGGAGACCCAGTACTTC
TRBJ2-7 . . 12 TRBV7-9 CASSLSSYEQYF TGTGCCAGCAGCTTGTCTTCTTACGAGCAGTACTTC
TRBJ1-5 TRBD1 . 14 TRBV9 CASSPTGEGQPQHF TGTGCCAGCAGCCCTACAGGGGAAGGACAGCCCCAGCATTTT
TRBJ2-7 . . 14 TRBV4-2 CASSQAGAGYEQYF TGTGCCAGCAGCCAAGCGGGAGCGGGCTACGAGCAGTACTTC
TRBJ2-1 . . 16 TRBV15 CATSRELSISYNEQFF TGTGCCACCAGCAGAGAACTCTCTATTTCCTACAATGAGCAGTTCTTC
TRBJ2-7 TRBD1 . 14 TRBV28 CASRSRGQAYEQYF TGTGCCAGCAGATCCCGGGGACAGGCCTACGAGCAGTACTTC
TRBJ2-2 TRBD1 once 14 TRBV28 CASYGQENTGELFF TGTGCCAGCTATGGACAGGAGAACACCGGGGAGCTGTTTTTT
TRBJ2-7 . . 14 TRBV10-2 CASSSPGSPYEQYF TGCGCCAGCAGCTCTCCAGGAAGCCCCTACGAGCAGTACTTC